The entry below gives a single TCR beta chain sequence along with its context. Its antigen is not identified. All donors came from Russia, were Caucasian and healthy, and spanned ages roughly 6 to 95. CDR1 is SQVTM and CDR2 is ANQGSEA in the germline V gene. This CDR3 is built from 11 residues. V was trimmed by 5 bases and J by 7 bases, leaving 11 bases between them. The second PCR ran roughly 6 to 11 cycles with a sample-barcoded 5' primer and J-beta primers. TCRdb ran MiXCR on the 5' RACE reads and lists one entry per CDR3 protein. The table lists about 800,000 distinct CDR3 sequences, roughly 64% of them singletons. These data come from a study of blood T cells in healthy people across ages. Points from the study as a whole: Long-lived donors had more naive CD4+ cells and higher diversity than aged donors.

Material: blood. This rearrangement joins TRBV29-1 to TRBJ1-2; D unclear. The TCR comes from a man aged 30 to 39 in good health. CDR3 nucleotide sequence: TGCAGCGTTAGGGATGGGCCTGGCTACACCTTC. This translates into CSVRDGPGYTF.